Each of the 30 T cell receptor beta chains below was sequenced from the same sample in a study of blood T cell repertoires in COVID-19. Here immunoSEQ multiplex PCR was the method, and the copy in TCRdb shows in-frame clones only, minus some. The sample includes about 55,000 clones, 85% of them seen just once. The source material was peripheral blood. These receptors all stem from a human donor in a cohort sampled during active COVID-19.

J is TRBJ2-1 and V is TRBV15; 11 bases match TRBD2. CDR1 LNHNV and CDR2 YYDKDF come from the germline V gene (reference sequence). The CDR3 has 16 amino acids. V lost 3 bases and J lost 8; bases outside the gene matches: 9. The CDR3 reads CATSSPSGRRGDEQFF. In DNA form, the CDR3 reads TGTGCCACCAGCAGCCCTAGCGGGAGGAGGGGCGATGAGCAGTTCTTC.

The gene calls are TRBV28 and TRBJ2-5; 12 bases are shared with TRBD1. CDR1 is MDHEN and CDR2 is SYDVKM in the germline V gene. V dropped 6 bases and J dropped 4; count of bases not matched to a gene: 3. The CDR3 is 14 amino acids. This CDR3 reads CASRGQGARETQYF. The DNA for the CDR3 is TGTGCCAGCAGGGGACAGGGGGCGCGAGAGACCCAGTACTTC.

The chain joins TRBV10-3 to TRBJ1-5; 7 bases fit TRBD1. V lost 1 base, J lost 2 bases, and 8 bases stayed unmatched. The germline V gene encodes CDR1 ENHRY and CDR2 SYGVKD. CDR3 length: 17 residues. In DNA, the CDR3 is TGTGCCATCAGTGAGTACCCAAGGGGGCAGGGCAATCAGCCCCAGCATTTT. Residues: CAISEYPRGQGNQPQHF.

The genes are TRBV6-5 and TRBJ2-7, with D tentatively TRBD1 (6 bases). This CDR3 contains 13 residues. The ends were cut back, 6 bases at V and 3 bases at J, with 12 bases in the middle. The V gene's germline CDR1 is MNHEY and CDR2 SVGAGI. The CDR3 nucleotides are TGTGCCAGCAGCCGTGACAGGCGCTACGAGCAGTACTTC. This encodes CASSRDRRYEQYF.

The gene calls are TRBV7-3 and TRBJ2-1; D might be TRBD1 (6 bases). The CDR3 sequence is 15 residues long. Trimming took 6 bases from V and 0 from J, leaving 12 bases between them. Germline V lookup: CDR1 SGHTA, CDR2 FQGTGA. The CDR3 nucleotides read TGTGCCAGCAGTCTCCGGGACACCTCCTACAATGAGCAGTTCTTC. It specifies CASSLRDTSYNEQFF.

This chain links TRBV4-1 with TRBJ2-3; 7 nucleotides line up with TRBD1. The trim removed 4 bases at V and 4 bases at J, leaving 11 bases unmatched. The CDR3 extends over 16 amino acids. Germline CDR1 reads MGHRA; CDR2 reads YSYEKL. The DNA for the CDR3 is TGCGCCAGCAGCCGACAGGGTCCCCGGGACGCAGATACGCAGTATTTT. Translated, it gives CASSRQGPRDADTQYF.

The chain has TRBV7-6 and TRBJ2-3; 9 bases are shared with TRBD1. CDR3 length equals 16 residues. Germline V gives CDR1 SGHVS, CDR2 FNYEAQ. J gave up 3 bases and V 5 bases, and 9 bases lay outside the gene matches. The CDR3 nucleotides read TGTGCCAGCAGCGCGGACAGGGGAGGAGGAACAGATACGCAGTATTTT. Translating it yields CASSADRGGGTDTQYF.

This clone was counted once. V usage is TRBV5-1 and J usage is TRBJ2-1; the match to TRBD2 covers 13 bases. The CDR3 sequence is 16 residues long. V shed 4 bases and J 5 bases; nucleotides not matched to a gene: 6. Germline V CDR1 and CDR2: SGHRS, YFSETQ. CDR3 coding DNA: TGCGCCAGCAGCAGGGGACTAGCGGGGAGGGACAATGAGCAGTTCTTC. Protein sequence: CASSRGLAGRDNEQFF. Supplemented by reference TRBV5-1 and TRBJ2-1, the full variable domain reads KAGVTQTPRYLIKTRGQQVTLSCSPISGHRSVSWYQQTPGQGLQFLFEYFSETQRNKGNFPGRFSGRQFSNSRSEMNVSTLELGDSALYLCASSRGLAGRDNEQFFGPGTRLTVL.

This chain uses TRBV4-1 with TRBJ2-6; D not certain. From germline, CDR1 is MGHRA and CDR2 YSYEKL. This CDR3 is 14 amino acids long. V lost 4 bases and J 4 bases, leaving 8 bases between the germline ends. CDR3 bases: TGCGCCAGCAGCCCTCTATGGGGGGCCAACGTCCTGACTTTC. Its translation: CASSPLWGANVLTF.

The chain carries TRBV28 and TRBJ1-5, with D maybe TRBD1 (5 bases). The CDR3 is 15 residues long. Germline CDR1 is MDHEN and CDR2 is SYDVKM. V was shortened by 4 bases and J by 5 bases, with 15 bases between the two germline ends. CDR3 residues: CASSSRLEGYQPQHF. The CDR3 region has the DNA TGTGCCAGCAGTTCTCGGTTGGAGGGGTATCAGCCCCAGCATTTT.

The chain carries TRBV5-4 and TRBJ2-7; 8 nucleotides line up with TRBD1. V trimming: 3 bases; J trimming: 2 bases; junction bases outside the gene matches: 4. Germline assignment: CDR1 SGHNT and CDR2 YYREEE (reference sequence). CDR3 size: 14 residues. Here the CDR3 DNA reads TGTGCCAGCAGCTATCGACAGGGGACCTACGAGCAGTACTTC. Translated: CASSYRQGTYEQYF.

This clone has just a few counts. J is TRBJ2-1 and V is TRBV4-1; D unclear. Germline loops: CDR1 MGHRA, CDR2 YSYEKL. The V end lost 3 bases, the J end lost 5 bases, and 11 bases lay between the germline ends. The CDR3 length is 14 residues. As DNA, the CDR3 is TGCGCCAGCAGCCAGGTGTACAGTAACAATGAGCAGTTCTTC. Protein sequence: CASSQVYSNNEQFF.

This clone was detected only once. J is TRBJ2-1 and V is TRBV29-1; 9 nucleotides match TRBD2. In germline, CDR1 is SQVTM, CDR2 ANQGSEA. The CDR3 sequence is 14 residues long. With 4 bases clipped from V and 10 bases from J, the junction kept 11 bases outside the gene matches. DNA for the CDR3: TGCAGCGTTGTCAGGACCGCGGGAGGGCGAGAGCAGTTCTTC. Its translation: CSVVRTAGGREQFF.

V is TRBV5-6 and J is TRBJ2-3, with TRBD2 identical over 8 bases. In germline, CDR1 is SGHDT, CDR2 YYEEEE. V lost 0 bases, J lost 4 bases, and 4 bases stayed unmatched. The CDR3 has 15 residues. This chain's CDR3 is CASSLGLAGADTQYF. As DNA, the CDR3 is TGTGCCAGCAGCTTGGGCCTAGCGGGTGCAGATACGCAGTATTTT.

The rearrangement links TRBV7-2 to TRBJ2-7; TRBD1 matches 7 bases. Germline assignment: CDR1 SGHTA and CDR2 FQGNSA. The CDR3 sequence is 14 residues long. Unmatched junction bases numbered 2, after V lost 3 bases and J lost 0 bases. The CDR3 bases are TGTGCCAGCAGCTTGGGACAGTACTCCTACGAGCAGTACTTC. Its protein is CASSLGQYSYEQYF.

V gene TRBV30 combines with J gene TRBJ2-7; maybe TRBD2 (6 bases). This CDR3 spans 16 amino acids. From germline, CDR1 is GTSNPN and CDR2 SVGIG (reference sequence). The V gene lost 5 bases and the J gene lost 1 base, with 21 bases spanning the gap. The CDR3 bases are TGTGCCTGGGATAAGGGAGGCAGCGGGTTTTCCTACGAGCAGTACTTC. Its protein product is CAWDKGGSGFSYEQYF.

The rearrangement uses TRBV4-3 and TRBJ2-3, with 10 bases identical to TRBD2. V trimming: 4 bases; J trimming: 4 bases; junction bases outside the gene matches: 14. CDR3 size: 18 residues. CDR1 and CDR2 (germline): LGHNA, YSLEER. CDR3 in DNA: TGCGCCAGCAGCCCCCGGGCTAGCGGGAGACTGTATGCAGATACGCAGTATTTT. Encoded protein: CASSPRASGRLYADTQYF.

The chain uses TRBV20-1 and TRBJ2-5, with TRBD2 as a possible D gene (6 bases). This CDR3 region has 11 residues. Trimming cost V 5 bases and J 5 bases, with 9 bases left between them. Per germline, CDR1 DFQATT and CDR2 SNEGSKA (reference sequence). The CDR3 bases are TGCAGTGCTCAGCTAGCGGAGACCCAGTACTTC. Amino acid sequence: CSAQLAETQYF.

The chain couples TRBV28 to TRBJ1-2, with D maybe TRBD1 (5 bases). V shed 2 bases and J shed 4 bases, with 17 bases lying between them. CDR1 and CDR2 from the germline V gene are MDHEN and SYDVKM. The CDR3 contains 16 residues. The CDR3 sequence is CASSLRGGVGVYGYTF. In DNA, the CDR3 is TGTGCCAGCAGTTTAAGAGGAGGGGTCGGGGTCTATGGCTACACCTTC.

The CDR3 here is CASSWDRGDYEQYF. The CDR3 region has the DNA TGTGCCAGCTCCTGGGACAGGGGGGACTACGAGCAGTACTTC. The chain couples TRBV11-2 to TRBJ2-7; 11 nucleotides agree with TRBD1. Germline CDR1 is SGHAT and CDR2 is FQNNGV. J was trimmed by 3 bases and V by 8 bases; bases with no gene match: 6. The CDR3 is 14 residues long.

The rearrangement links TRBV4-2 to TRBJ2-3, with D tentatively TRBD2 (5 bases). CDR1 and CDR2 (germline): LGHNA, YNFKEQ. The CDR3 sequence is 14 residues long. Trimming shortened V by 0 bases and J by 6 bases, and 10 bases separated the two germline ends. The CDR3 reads CASSQDFLADTQYF. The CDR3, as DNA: TGTGCCAGCAGCCAAGATTTCCTAGCCGATACGCAGTATTTT.

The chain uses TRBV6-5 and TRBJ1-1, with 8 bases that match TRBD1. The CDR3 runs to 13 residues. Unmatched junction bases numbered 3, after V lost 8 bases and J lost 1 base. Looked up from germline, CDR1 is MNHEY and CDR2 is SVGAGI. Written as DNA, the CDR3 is TGTGCCAGCCGGACAGGGTCGAACACTGAAGCTTTCTTT. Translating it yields CASRTGSNTEAFF.

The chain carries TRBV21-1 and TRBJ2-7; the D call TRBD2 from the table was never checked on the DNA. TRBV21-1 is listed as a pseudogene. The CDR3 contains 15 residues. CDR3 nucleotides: TGTGCCAGCAGCAAAGAGGTTAGCGGTACCTACGAGCAGTACTTC. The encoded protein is CASSKEVSGTYEQYF.

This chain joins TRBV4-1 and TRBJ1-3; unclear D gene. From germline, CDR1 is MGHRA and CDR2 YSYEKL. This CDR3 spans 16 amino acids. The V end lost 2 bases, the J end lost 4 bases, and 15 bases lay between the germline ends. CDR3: CASSQQPTPPGNTIYF. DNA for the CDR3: TGCGCCAGCAGCCAACAACCTACCCCGCCGGGAAACACCATATATTTT.

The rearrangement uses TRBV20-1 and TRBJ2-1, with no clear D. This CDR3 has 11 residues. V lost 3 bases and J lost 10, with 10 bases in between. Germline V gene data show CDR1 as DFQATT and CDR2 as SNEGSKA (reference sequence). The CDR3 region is CSASPVQEQFF. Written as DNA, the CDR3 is TGCAGTGCTAGCCCCGTGCAGGAGCAGTTCTTC.

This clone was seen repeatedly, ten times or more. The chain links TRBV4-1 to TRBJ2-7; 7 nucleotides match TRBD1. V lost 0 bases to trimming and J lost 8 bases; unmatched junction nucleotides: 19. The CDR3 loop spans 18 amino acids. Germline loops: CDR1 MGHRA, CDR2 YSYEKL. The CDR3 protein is CASSQDPESGTAVPQQYF. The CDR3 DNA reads TGCGCCAGCAGCCAAGATCCGGAATCCGGGACAGCAGTTCCACAGCAGTACTTC.

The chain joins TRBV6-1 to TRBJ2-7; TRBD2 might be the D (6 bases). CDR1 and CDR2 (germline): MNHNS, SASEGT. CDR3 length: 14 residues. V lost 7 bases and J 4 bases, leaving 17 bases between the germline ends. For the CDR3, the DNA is TGTGCCAGCACCCCTTCCGGGAGCCATTACGAGCAGTACTTC. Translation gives CASTPSGSHYEQYF.

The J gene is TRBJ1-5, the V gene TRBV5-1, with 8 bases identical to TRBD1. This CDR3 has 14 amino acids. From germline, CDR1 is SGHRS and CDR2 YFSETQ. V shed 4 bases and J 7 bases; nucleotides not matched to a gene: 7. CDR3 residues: CASSPDRGGQPQHF. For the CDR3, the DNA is TGCGCCAGCAGCCCCGACAGGGGTGGACAGCCCCAGCATTTT.

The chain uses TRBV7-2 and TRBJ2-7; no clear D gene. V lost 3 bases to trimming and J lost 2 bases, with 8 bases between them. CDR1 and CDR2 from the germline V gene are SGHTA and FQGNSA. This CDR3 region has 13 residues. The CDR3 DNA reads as TGTGCCAGCAGCTTCCAGGTAACCTACGAGCAGTACTTC. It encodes CASSFQVTYEQYF.

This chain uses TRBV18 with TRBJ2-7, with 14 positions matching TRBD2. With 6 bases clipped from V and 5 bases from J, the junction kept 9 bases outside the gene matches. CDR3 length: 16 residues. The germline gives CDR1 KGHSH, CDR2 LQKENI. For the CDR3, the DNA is TGTGCCAGCTCGGCGGGACTAGCGGGAGTACGGGACGAGCAGTACTTC. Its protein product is CASSAGLAGVRDEQYF.